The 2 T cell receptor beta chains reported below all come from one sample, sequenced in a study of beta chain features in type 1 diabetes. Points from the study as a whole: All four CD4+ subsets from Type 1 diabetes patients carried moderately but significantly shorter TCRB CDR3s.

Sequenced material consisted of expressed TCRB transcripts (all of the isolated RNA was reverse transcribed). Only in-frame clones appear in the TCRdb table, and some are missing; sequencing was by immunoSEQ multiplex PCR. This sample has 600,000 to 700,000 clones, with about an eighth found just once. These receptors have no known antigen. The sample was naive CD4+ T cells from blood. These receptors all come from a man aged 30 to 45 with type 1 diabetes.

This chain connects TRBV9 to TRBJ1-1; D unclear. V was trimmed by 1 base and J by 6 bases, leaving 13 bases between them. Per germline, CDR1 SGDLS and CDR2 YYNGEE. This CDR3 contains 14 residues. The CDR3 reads CASSVRVDGPEAFF. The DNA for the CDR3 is TGTGCCAGCAGCGTACGAGTCGACGGACCTGAAGCTTTCTTT.

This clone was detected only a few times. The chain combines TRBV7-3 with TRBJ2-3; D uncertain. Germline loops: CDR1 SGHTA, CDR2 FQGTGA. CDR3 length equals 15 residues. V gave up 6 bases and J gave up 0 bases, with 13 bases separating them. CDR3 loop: CASSQWHHSTDTQYF. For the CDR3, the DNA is TGTGCCAGCAGTCAGTGGCACCATAGCACAGATACGCAGTATTTT.